This entry is about one T cell receptor beta chain. Its cognate antigen is unknown. V dropped 7 bases and J dropped 2 bases, with 9 bases sitting between them. Germline values: CDR1 SQVTM, CDR2 ANQGSEA. The CDR3 length is 11 residues. The table came from immunoSEQ multiplex PCR; TCRdb's copy has only in-frame clones and leaves some out. The repertoire has around 100,000 clones, approximately 92% of them found once; the top ten carry 0.2% to 0.25%. This specimen belongs to a study of graft-versus-host responses after intestinal transplantation. Looking at the study overall: Transplants given to recipients were multivisceral, liver-intestinal, or isolated intestinal.

General study findings and limits: Early post-transplant falls in HvG clones accompanied the peak levels of circulating GvH clones. There were GvH clones found in recipient marrow, and some of them appeared first in ileum or blood.

The clonotype originates from a human donor who was the organ donor for an intestinal transplant. V is TRBV29-1 and J is TRBJ2-7, with a weak D call TRBD1 (6 bases). The specimen was unstimulated CD4+ T cells sorted from spleen or lymph node cells, collected before transplant. This chain's CDR3 is CSAQGTYEQYF. In DNA, the CDR3 is TGCAGCGCACAGGGAACCTACGAGCAGTACTTC.